This T cell receptor (beta chain) derives from a study of T cell responses to AZD1222 COVID-19 vaccine. Study-wide points: Reportedly, close to half of spike-specific TCRs are directed against unmutated variant regions. Just a handful of AZD1222 recipients tested seropositive at baseline.

Concerning this clone itself: The antigen is unknown.

There are 13 residues in the CDR3. The ends were cut back, 6 bases at V and 5 bases at J, with 13 bases in the middle. Germline CDR1 is MNHEY and CDR2 is SMNVEV (reference sequence). Here immunoSEQ multiplex PCR was the method, and the copy in TCRdb shows in-frame clones only, minus some. The sample lists 140,000 to 150,000 clones; approximately 90% were seen once. V gene TRBV27 combines with J gene TRBJ1-2, with unresolved D. The clonotype comes from an adult in good health. Material: peripheral blood, obtained on day 0 of MenACWY control vaccination. Here the CDR3 reads CASRPSASYGYTF. DNA of the CDR3: TGTGCCAGCAGGCCGAGCGCTTCTTATGGCTACACCTTC.